This record covers a single T cell receptor beta chain. Its antigen is undetermined. Only in-frame clones appear in the TCRdb table, and some are missing; sequencing was by immunoSEQ multiplex PCR. Here the sample spans 75,000 to 100,000 clones, just under 95% being singletons. The data were obtained in a study of siplizumab effects on memory and regulatory T cells. General study results and limits: Unstimulated subset assignment was obtained for only a minor fraction of alloreactive clones.

With 4 bases clipped from V and 0 bases from J, the junction kept 9 bases outside the gene matches. The CDR3 is made up of 18 amino acids. The germline CDR1 and CDR2 sequences are SQVTM and ANQGSEA. J is TRBJ2-1 and V is TRBV29-1; 13 bases agree with TRBD2. This TCR was sampled from a human donor in good health. The sample comprised non-Treg CD4+ T cells sorted from blood. In DNA, the CDR3 is TGCAGCGTTGCCGGACTAGCGGGAGTTAAAAGCTCCTACAATGAGCAGTTCTTC. Protein: CSVAGLAGVKSSYNEQFF.